The 21 T cell receptor beta chains in this list originate from one sample, sequenced in a study of shared clonotypes between healthy human individuals. Some clones are missing from TCRdb's copy, which holds only in-frame ones; the method was immunoSEQ multiplex PCR. The sample has 550,000 to 650,000 clones; 96% are singletons. CD8 cells classed as naive were CD45RO-negative and positively selected for CCR7, excluding terminally differentiated effector memory CD45RA+ cells. Material for sequencing was naive CD8+ T cells sorted from blood. The receptors stem from a woman aged 25 to 39 in good health.

J is TRBJ1-4 and V is TRBV19, with D possibly TRBD1 on 5 matching bases. Looked up from germline, CDR1 is LNHDA and CDR2 is SQIVND (reference sequence). The V gene lost 5 bases and the J gene lost 10 bases, with 17 bases spanning the gap. The CDR3 has 14 residues. The chain's CDR3 is CASSDAQGPGKLFF. In nucleotides, the CDR3 is TGTGCCAGTAGTGACGCCCAGGGTCCTGGAAAACTGTTTTTT.

This clone has just one count. V is TRBV7-6 and J is TRBJ1-5, with TRBD1 identical over 7 bases. V gave up 5 bases and J gave up 7 bases; unmatched junction bases: 5. CDR3 size: 13 residues. Germline CDR1 is SGHVS and CDR2 is FNYEAQ. The CDR3 coding sequence is TGTGCCAGCAGCACAGGGGCCGGACAGCCCCAGCATTTT. Protein product: CASSTGAGQPQHF.

This clone was seen a single time. The genes are TRBV18 and TRBJ2-1; D could derive from TRBD1 or TRBD2 (6 bases each). Germline-derived CDR1 and CDR2 are KGHSH and LQKENI. The CDR3 is made up of 16 amino acids. V lost 6 bases to trimming and J lost 3 bases, with 18 bases between them. The CDR3 loop is CASSPTGSTSYNEQFF. CDR3 nucleotide sequence: TGTGCCAGCTCGCCAACAGGGTCGACTAGCTACAATGAGCAGTTCTTC.

CDR3 nucleotides: TGCGCCAGCAGCCAAGAAGCCTACGATTCCTACAATGAGCAGTTCTTC. It yields the protein CASSQEAYDSYNEQFF. The chain recombines TRBV4-1 with TRBJ2-1; the D is unclear. CDR1 is MGHRA, CDR2 YSYEKL, per germline. The CDR3 covers 16 residues. The V and J ends lost 0 bases and 1 base respectively, with 10 bases between them.

This chain connects TRBV29-1 to TRBJ2-7; 12 bases are a match to TRBD1. CDR3 length: 15 amino acids. Trimming removed 1 base from V and 4 bases from J; junction bases left unmatched: 5. Germline V gene sequence: CDR1 SQVTM, CDR2 ANQGSEA. The DNA of the CDR3 is TGCAGCGTTGAAGCCCCGGGACAGGGGGCTTACGAGCAGTACTTC. Residues: CSVEAPGQGAYEQYF.

In nucleotides, the CDR3 is TGTGCCAGCAGTGCCGGGACAGGGATCAATGAGCAGTTCTTC. This gives the protein CASSAGTGINEQFF. V is TRBV6-5 and J is TRBJ2-1; 9 bases match TRBD1. The V gene's germline CDR1 is MNHEY and CDR2 SVGAGI. With 5 bases clipped from V and 6 bases from J, the junction kept 5 bases outside the gene matches. This CDR3 region has 14 residues.

V gene TRBV29-1 combines with J gene TRBJ1-2; no definite D call. Trimming removed 2 bases at V and 6 bases at J, with 7 bases between. Germline CDR1 and CDR2: SQVTM and ANQGSEA. This CDR3 is built from 11 residues. The CDR3 DNA reads TGCAGCGTTGAAACTATCGATGGCTACACCTTC. Its protein product is CSVETIDGYTF.

The chain joins TRBV25-1 to TRBJ1-1; no clear D gene. With 3 bases removed from V and 7 bases from J, the gap between germline ends came to 18 bases. This CDR3 has 15 residues. Looked up from germline, CDR1 is MGHDK and CDR2 is SYGVNS. CDR3 DNA sequence: TGTGCCAGCAGTGACACGGACCGAATTGAACATGAAGCTTTCTTT. Translated, it gives CASSDTDRIEHEAFF. The entire variable domain, with the rest obtained from reference TRBV25-1 and TRBJ1-1, is as follows: EADIYQTPRYLVIGTGKKITLECSQTMGHDKMYWYQQDPGMELHLIHYSYGVNSTEKGDLSSESTVSRIRTEHFPLTLESARPSHTSQYLCASSDTDRIEHEAFFGQGTRLTVV.

The CDR3 DNA sequence: TGTGCCAGCAGTGACGACGGGCAGGCCAGAAATGAGCAGTTCTTC. Protein: CASSDDGQARNEQFF. The gene calls are TRBV2 and TRBJ2-1; unclear D gene. The CDR3 has 15 residues. V gave up 3 bases and J gave up 7 bases, with 16 bases separating them. Germline V gene data show CDR1 as SNHLY and CDR2 as FYNNEI. Variable domain in full (rest from reference TRBV2 and TRBJ2-1): EPEVTQTPSHQVTQMGQEVILRCVPISNHLYFYWYRQILGQKVEFLVSFYNNEISEKSEIFDDQFSVERPDGSNFTLKIRSTKLEDSAMYFCASSDDGQARNEQFFGPGTRLTVL.

V and J are TRBV6-5 and TRBJ2-3; 8 nucleotides line up with TRBD1. J gave up 5 bases and V 0 bases, and 4 bases lay outside the gene matches. This CDR3 is 15 amino acids long. Germline CDR1 is MNHEY and CDR2 is SVGAGI. CDR3 loop: CASSYSPGGEDTQYF. The CDR3 DNA follows: TGTGCCAGCAGTTACTCTCCAGGGGGCGAAGATACGCAGTATTTT.

This chain links TRBV18 with TRBJ1-5; the match to TRBD1 covers 7 bases. The V and J ends lost 8 bases and 7 bases, in that order; junction bases with no gene match: 14. The CDR3 is made up of 15 amino acids. The germline V gene has CDR1 KGHSH and CDR2 LQKENI. CDR3 in DNA: TGTGCCAGCCACCTGCGACAGGGAGGGTTGCAGCCCCAGCATTTT. This translates into CASHLRQGGLQPQHF.

The chain combines TRBV4-1 with TRBJ2-6; D ambiguous. V lost 3 bases to trimming and J lost 2 bases, with 8 bases between them. The germline V gene has CDR1 MGHRA and CDR2 YSYEKL. The CDR3 runs to 15 residues. The CDR3 region has the DNA TGCGCCAGCAGCCAGAAGTCAGCTGGGGCCAACGTCCTGACTTTC. Amino acid sequence: CASSQKSAGANVLTF.

The rearrangement uses TRBV30 and TRBJ2-5, with TRBD1 as a possible D gene (6 bases). The CDR3 is 12 amino acids. Trimming took 5 bases from V and 2 from J, leaving 9 bases between them. Germline values: CDR1 GTSNPN, CDR2 SVGIG (reference sequence). CDR3 protein: CAWGGLQETQYF. The CDR3 DNA reads as TGTGCCTGGGGGGGCCTTCAAGAGACCCAGTACTTC.

The chain links TRBV4-1 to TRBJ1-2, with D possibly being TRBD1 (5 bases). This CDR3 has 17 residues. CDR1 is MGHRA and CDR2 is YSYEKL in the germline V gene. The V end lost 0 bases, the J end lost 2 bases, and 16 bases lay between the germline ends. CDR3 bases: TGCGCCAGCAGCCAAGATTCTACAGGCCCGCTGAACTATGGCTACACCTTC. Translating gives CASSQDSTGPLNYGYTF.

Details on this clone: A read error may account for a junction end that differs from germline. V usage is TRBV7-9 and J usage is TRBJ1-1; D unresolved. The CDR3 extends over 14 amino acids. Germline V gene lookup returns CDR1 SEHNR and CDR2 FQNEAQ (reference sequence). This CDR3 is CASSLPRTGPEAFF. The DNA of the CDR3 is TGTGCCAGCAGCTTACCGAGAACCGGGCCTGAGGCTTTCTTT.

The rearrangement joins TRBV7-9 to TRBJ2-7; D is unclear. The V gene's germline CDR1 is SEHNR and CDR2 FQNEAQ (reference sequence). Trimming removed 2 bases from V and 2 bases from J, with 10 bases in between. The CDR3 consists of 14 residues. The DNA of the CDR3 is TGTGCCAGCAGCTTATTTGCAAATCCCTACGAGCAGTACTTC. Translated: CASSLFANPYEQYF.

The CDR3 region is CASSSLQPFYNEQFF. The CDR3 coding sequence is TGTGCCAGCAGCTCATTACAACCATTTTACAATGAGCAGTTCTTC. The chain links TRBV11-2 to TRBJ2-1; D ambiguous. The CDR3 covers 15 residues. Germline CDR1 is SGHAT and CDR2 is FQNNGV. V was shortened by 4 bases and J by 4 bases, with 14 bases between the two germline ends.

This chain joins TRBV5-6 and TRBJ1-2; D call uncertain. Germline-derived CDR1 and CDR2 are SGHDT and YYEEEE. V was clipped by 4 bases and J by 0 bases, with 10 bases between them. This CDR3 has 14 residues. CDR3 DNA: TGTGCCAGCAGCGCCGGGGAGCCTAACTATGGCTACACCTTC. Residues: CASSAGEPNYGYTF.

V usage is TRBV9 and J usage is TRBJ2-5, with TRBD1 matching 9 bases. V dropped 4 bases and J dropped 2; count of bases not matched to a gene: 6. Germline V gene lookup returns CDR1 SGDLS and CDR2 YYNGEE. CDR3 size: 15 residues. This chain's CDR3 is CASSTRQGEQETQYF. CDR3 DNA sequence: TGTGCCAGCAGCACCCGACAGGGGGAACAAGAGACCCAGTACTTC.

The chain recombines TRBV7-5 with TRBJ2-6; the D call TRBD1 from the table was never checked on the DNA. TRBV7-5 is a pseudogene locus. This CDR3 comprises 18 residues. In DNA form, the CDR3 reads TGTGTCAGAAGCGCCGACATGGGCGACCCCTCTGGGGCCAACGTCCTGACTTTC. Translated, it gives CVRSADMGDPSGANVLTF.

This chain uses TRBV4-1 with TRBJ2-3, with a tentative D call TRBD1 (6 bases). The CDR3 consists of 14 residues. V was cut by 1 base and J by 5 bases, with 10 bases left in between. Germline CDR1 reads MGHRA; CDR2 reads YSYEKL. CDR3 nucleotides: TGCGCCAGCAGCCAAGCACAGGGTGGAGATACGCAGTATTTT. The encoded protein is CASSQAQGGDTQYF.